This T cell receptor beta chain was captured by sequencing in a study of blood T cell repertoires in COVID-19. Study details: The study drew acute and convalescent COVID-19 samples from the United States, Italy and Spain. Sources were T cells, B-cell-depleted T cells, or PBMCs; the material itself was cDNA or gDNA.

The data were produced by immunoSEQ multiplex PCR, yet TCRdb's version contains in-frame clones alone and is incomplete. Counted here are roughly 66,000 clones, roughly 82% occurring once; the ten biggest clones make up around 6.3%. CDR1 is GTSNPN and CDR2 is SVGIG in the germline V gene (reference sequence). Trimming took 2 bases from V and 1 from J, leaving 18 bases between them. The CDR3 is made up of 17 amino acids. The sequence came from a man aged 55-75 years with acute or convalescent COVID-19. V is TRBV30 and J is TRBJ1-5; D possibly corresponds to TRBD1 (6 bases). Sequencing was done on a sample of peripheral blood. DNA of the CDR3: TGTGCCTGGAGTCTCCAGGGGAAAAGACTGAGCAATCAGCCCCAGCATTTT. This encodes CAWSLQGKRLSNQPQHF.